What follows is one TCR beta chain and its context. It was healthy bone marrow donors who served as donors. Use of 60 Vbeta and 13 Jbeta primers characterized the PCR. Method: immunoSEQ multiplex PCR; TCRdb's copy keeps in-frame clones and lacks some. The table includes a few hundred thousand clones, 80% detected once. This record comes from a study of cytomegalovirus exposure and HLA in healthy donors. Specimen: PBMCs. This clonotype originated in a girl aged 2-9 years in good health and CMV-seronegative.

CDR3 sequence (DNA): TGCGCCAGCAGCCAAGTCTCACTAGGCACCTCCTACGAGCAGTACTTC. Translation gives CASSQVSLGTSYEQYF. The V call is TRBV4-1, the J call TRBJ2-7; the D gene is possibly TRBD2 (5 bases). Germline lookup yields CDR1 MGHRA and CDR2 YSYEKL. Between the trimmed V and J ends, which lost 1 base and 0 bases, there was a span of 13 bases. The CDR3 length is 16 residues.